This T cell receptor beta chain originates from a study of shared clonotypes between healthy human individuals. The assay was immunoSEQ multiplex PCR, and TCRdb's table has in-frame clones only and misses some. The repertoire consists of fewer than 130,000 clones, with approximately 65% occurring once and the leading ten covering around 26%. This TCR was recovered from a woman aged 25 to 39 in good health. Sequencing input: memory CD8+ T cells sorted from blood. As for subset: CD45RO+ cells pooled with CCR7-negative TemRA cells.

The CDR3 DNA sequence: TGCGCCAGCAGTGAGGGGACAGAGAGAATGAACACTGAAGCTTTCTTT. This sequence encodes CASSEGTERMNTEAFF. The chain is built from TRBV10-1 and TRBJ1-1; 7 nucleotides agree with TRBD1. CDR1 WNHNN and CDR2 SYGVQD come from the germline V gene (reference sequence). V shed 2 bases, J shed 0 bases, and the junction held 6 bases outside the gene matches. This CDR3 has 16 residues.